The 25 T cell receptor beta chains given below trace back to one sample, sequenced in a study of response to subunit inactivated influenza vaccine. MiXCR, run by TCRdb on the RT-PCR reads, gives a single entry per CDR3 protein. The data hold a few hundred thousand distinct CDR3 sequences, with 7.2% observed a single time. Here the sequenced sample was PBMCs from blood, taken about 23 months after vaccination. Source of these receptors: a man aged 50 to 69 who received an inactivated influenza vaccine.

This clonotype occurred a few times. The chain carries TRBV3-1 and TRBJ1-2; D perhaps matches TRBD1 (6 bases). The CDR3 consists of 13 residues. Germline-derived CDR1 and CDR2 are LGHDT and YNNKEL (reference sequence). V was pared by 0 bases and J by 7 bases, with 9 bases between. CDR3 amino acids: CASSQEGALGYTF. The CDR3 DNA reads as TGTGCCAGCAGCCAAGAGGGGGCGCTTGGCTACACCTTC. Using reference TRBV3-1 and TRBJ1-2 for the parts outside the CDR3, the full variable domain is DTAVSQTPKYLVTQMGNDKSIKCEQNLGHDTMYWYKQDSKKFLKIMFSYNNKELIINETVPNRFSPKSPDKAHLNLHINSLELGDSAVYFCASSQEGALGYTFGSGTRLTVV.

In this sample, this clonotype turned up a few times. This sequence joins TRBV5-5 and TRBJ1-1; a possible D gene is TRBD1 (5 bases). The CDR3 length is 15 residues. Deletions cut 3 bases from V and 4 bases from J, with 16 bases between. In germline, CDR1 is SGHKS, CDR2 YYEKEE (reference sequence). CDR3: CASSSTLGAGTEAFF. CDR3 in DNA: TGTGCCAGCAGCTCCACTCTAGGGGCAGGCACTGAAGCTTTCTTT.

This clonotype was found a few times. In nucleotides, the CDR3 is TGTGCCAGCGGTACAGGGTCGAACACTGAAGCTTTCTTT. Its translation: CASGTGSNTEAFF. This chain joins TRBV6-6 and TRBJ1-1; tentative D call: TRBD1 (6 bases). Trimming pared 8 bases from V and 1 base from J, leaving 11 bases between. The CDR3 extends over 13 amino acids. Germline-derived CDR1 and CDR2 are MNHNY and SVGAGI (reference sequence).

This clonotype was found many times. This chain links TRBV28 with TRBJ2-7, with 11 bases identical to TRBD2. Germline CDR1 and CDR2: MDHEN and SYDVKM. Losses at the gene ends were 6 bases for V and 4 bases for J; bases not matched to a gene: 5. This CDR3 has 14 residues. As DNA, the CDR3 is TGTGCCAGCAGAAATAGCGGGAGGGGATACGAGCAGTACTTC. Its protein product is CASRNSGRGYEQYF.

The chain links TRBV2 to TRBJ2-7; possibly TRBD1 or TRBD2 for D (5 bases each). The CDR3 extends over 14 amino acids. Germline V gene data show CDR1 as SNHLY and CDR2 as FYNNEI. V was pared by 10 bases and J by 0 bases, with 16 bases between. CDR3 sequence reads: CATREGRPSYEQYF. CDR3 coding DNA: TGTGCCACAAGAGAGGGACGACCCTCCTACGAGCAGTACTTC.

This clonotype occurred many times. The gene calls are TRBV9 and TRBJ1-2; D is undetermined. The CDR3 runs 13 residues. Trimming took 4 bases from V and 7 from J, leaving 14 bases between them. CDR1 SGDLS and CDR2 YYNGEE come from the germline V gene. The CDR3 region has the DNA TGTGCCAGCAGCTCCGCCAGTTTTCCTGGCTACACCTTC. It translates to CASSSASFPGYTF.

This rearrangement joins TRBV10-3 to TRBJ2-3, with TRBD2 identical over 8 bases. The germline V gene encodes CDR1 ENHRY and CDR2 SYGVKD. Unmatched junction bases numbered 9, after V lost 6 bases and J lost 7 bases. This CDR3 comprises 14 residues. CDR3 protein: CAISVLAGRNTQYF. The CDR3 nucleotides read TGTGCCATCAGCGTCCTAGCGGGTCGGAATACGCAGTATTTT.

The chain employs TRBV6-2 or TRBV6-3 and TRBJ2-2, with D tentatively TRBD1 (5 bases). This CDR3 spans 12 amino acids. V was shortened by 7 bases and J by 10 bases, with 13 bases between the two germline ends. The germline V gene encodes CDR1 MNHEY and CDR2 SVGEGT. Here the CDR3 reads CASTLPGSELFF. Written as DNA, the CDR3 is TGTGCCAGCACCCTCCCAGGGTCGGAGCTGTTTTTT.

This clonotype was observed a handful of times. The J gene is TRBJ1-2, the V gene TRBV7-2, with 7 bases identical to TRBD1. The V gene's germline CDR1 is SGHTA and CDR2 FQGNSA. The CDR3 extends over 16 amino acids. J gave up 2 bases and V 0 bases, and 6 bases lay outside the gene matches. CDR3 sequence: CASSLATGVGNYGYTF. In nucleotides, the CDR3 is TGTGCCAGCAGCTTAGCCACAGGGGTGGGGAACTATGGCTACACCTTC.

This clonotype was found a few times. V and J are TRBV28 and TRBJ2-1; maybe TRBD2 (6 bases). This CDR3 has 14 amino acids. Trimming pared 5 bases from V and 8 bases from J, leaving 16 bases between. CDR1 and CDR2 (germline): MDHEN, SYDVKM. CDR3 sequence: CASSQKGTPHEQFF. The CDR3 nucleotides are TGTGCCAGCAGTCAAAAGGGGACTCCCCATGAGCAGTTCTTC.

This clonotype was counted ten times or more. The rearrangement joins TRBV12-3 or TRBV12-4 to TRBJ1-6, with D maybe TRBD1 (6 bases). This CDR3 has 15 amino acids. The germline V and J ends were trimmed by 5 bases and 8 bases, with 16 bases remaining between them. CDR3 DNA sequence: TGTGCCAGCAGTCCAGGCTTAGGGGGTTATTCACCCCTCCACTTT. This gives the protein CASSPGLGGYSPLHF.

CDR3 in DNA: TGTGCCAGCAGCTTAGCGCTCGGACGTCATCCCCAGCATTTT. It translates to CASSLALGRHPQHF. The chain joins TRBV7-2 to TRBJ1-5, with D hard to call. V dropped 0 bases and J dropped 10 bases, with 13 bases sitting between them. This CDR3 region has 14 residues. CDR1 and CDR2 from the germline V gene are SGHTA and FQGNSA.

At least ten counts were recorded for this clonotype. The V call is TRBV15, the J call TRBJ2-5, with 9 bases aligning to TRBD1. The CDR3 is 14 amino acids. J gave up 5 bases and V 3 bases, and 4 bases lay outside the gene matches. Germline V gene sequence: CDR1 LNHNV, CDR2 YYDKDF (reference sequence). The CDR3 loop is CATSRYRGPETQYF. The CDR3 coding sequence is TGTGCCACCAGCAGGTACAGGGGGCCGGAGACCCAGTACTTC. Full variable domain (outside the CDR3, taken from reference TRBV15 and TRBJ2-5): DAMVIQNPRYQVTQFGKPVTLSCSQTLNHNVMYWYQQKSSQAPKLLFHYYDKDFNNEADTPDNFQSRRPNTSFCFLDIRSPGLGDTAMYLCATSRYRGPETQYFGPGTRLLVL.

There are a few counts of this clonotype. The CDR3 DNA reads as TGTGCCAGCAGCTTAGATTTGACAGCCGGCAATGAGCAGTTCTTC. It specifies CASSLDLTAGNEQFF. The genes are TRBV11-3 and TRBJ2-1, with a tentative D call TRBD1 (5 bases). Trimming shortened V by 0 bases and J by 6 bases, and 12 bases separated the two germline ends. Germline CDR1 reads SGHNT; CDR2 reads YENEEA. The CDR3 runs to 15 residues.

The chain employs TRBV7-8 and TRBJ1-1; no clear D gene. Per the germline V gene, CDR1 is SGHVS and CDR2 is FQNEAQ. This CDR3 is built from 16 residues. V lost 2 bases, J lost 2 bases, and 15 bases lay in between. The CDR3 DNA is TGTGCCAGCAGCTTATTCGATCCGGGCCTTAACACTGAAGCTTTCTTT. This sequence encodes CASSLFDPGLNTEAFF.

This clonotype turned up a few times. This chain links TRBV3-1 with TRBJ2-2, with TRBD2 matching 8 bases. J gave up 5 bases and V 4 bases, and 6 bases lay outside the gene matches. The CDR3 contains 15 residues. Germline V gene sequence: CDR1 LGHDT, CDR2 YNNKEL (reference sequence). Here the CDR3 DNA reads TGTGCCAGCAGCCGGAGCGGGAGTCGGACCGGGGAGCTGTTTTTT. It specifies CASSRSGSRTGELFF.

This clonotype was recorded a few times. CDR3: CASSYSSLDHEQFF. In nucleotides, the CDR3 is TGTGCCAGCAGTTACTCGAGTCTAGACCATGAGCAGTTCTTC. This sequence joins TRBV6-2 or TRBV6-3 and TRBJ2-1, with D unclear. Trimming removed 0 bases at V and 8 bases at J, with 11 bases between. The V gene's germline CDR1 is MNHEY and CDR2 SVGEGT. CDR3 size: 14 residues.

This clonotype was seen ten or more times. The chain carries TRBV24-1 and TRBJ2-3; 7 positions match TRBD1. The CDR3 spans 17 residues. The V gene's germline CDR1 is KGHDR and CDR2 SFDVKD. Unmatched junction bases numbered 5, after V lost 0 bases and J lost 0 bases. The CDR3 sequence: CATSDLTGTASTDTQYF. The CDR3 DNA reads as TGTGCCACCAGTGATTTGACGGGGACAGCTAGCACAGATACGCAGTATTTT.

The rearrangement links TRBV7-9 to TRBJ2-7; D might be TRBD2 (6 bases). CDR3 length: 15 residues. The ends were cut back, 3 bases at V and 0 bases at J, with 12 bases in the middle. Germline V gives CDR1 SEHNR, CDR2 FQNEAQ (reference sequence). CDR3 sequence reads: CASSLVGGNSYEQYF. The CDR3 region has the DNA TGTGCCAGCAGCTTGGTTGGGGGGAACTCCTACGAGCAGTACTTC.

CDR3 sequence (DNA): TGTGCCAGCAGTTTAGGGACCTTTAACTATGGCTACACCTTC. Protein product: CASSLGTFNYGYTF. This rearrangement joins TRBV28 to TRBJ1-2; the D gene is possibly TRBD1 (5 bases). The germline V gene encodes CDR1 MDHEN and CDR2 SYDVKM. This CDR3 has 14 amino acids. Trimming removed 2 bases at V and 1 base at J, with 8 bases between.

This clonotype was recorded many times. J is TRBJ2-5 and V is TRBV5-1; a weak D match, TRBD2 (6 bases). The CDR3 runs 14 residues. V lost 4 bases and J 1 base, leaving 11 bases between the germline ends. The germline gives CDR1 SGHRS, CDR2 YFSETQ. The CDR3, as DNA: TGCGCCAGCAGCAGGGACGGGGGCCAAGAGACCCAGTACTTC. Translating gives CASSRDGGQETQYF.

This clonotype came up many times. V gene TRBV7-2 combines with J gene TRBJ2-1; 8 positions match TRBD2. Germline V CDR1 and CDR2: SGHTA, FQGNSA. This CDR3 has 16 residues. J gave up 0 bases and V 5 bases, and 6 bases lay outside the gene matches. The CDR3 loop reads CASSRSGGSSYNEQFF. The CDR3 DNA sequence: TGTGCCAGCAGCCGGAGCGGGGGTAGCTCCTACAATGAGCAGTTCTTC.

The V call is TRBV9, the J call TRBJ2-7, with 11 bases identical to TRBD1. Germline V gene sequence: CDR1 SGDLS, CDR2 YYNGEE. CDR3 length: 16 residues. V was pared by 3 bases and J by 3 bases, with 8 bases of the junction left unmatched. The CDR3 loop reads CASSGTGTGGYYEQYF. In nucleotides, the CDR3 is TGTGCCAGCAGCGGAACCGGGACAGGGGGGTACTACGAGCAGTACTTC.

This rearrangement joins TRBV20-1 to TRBJ1-6; no definite D call. Germline values: CDR1 DFQATT, CDR2 SNEGSKA (reference sequence). The CDR3 loop spans 13 amino acids. With 3 bases removed from V and 8 bases from J, the gap between germline ends came to 11 bases. CDR3 DNA: TGCAGTGCTAGGCAGGACGGGGATTCACCCCTCCACTTT. Translating it yields CSARQDGDSPLHF.

This clonotype occurred a few times. The rearrangement links TRBV5-6 to TRBJ2-2; D is ambiguous. The CDR3 runs 12 residues. The V end lost 1 base, the J end lost 7 bases, and 5 bases lay between the germline ends. CDR1 is SGHDT, CDR2 YYEEEE, per germline. CDR3 DNA: TGTGCCAGCAGCTTGAACCGCGGGGAGCTGTTTTTT. This sequence encodes CASSLNRGELFF.